This T cell receptor beta chain was documented in a study of blood T cells in healthy people across ages. Alongside a J-beta primer mix, a sample-barcoded 5' primer served in a second PCR lasting about 6 to 11 cycles. MiXCR, applied by TCRdb to the 5' RACE reads, yields one record per CDR3 protein. Found here are roughly 800,000 distinct CDR3 sequences, roughly 50% of them singletons; the top ten hold around 20%. This clonotype came up a few times. There are 14 residues in the CDR3. The V and J ends lost 5 bases and 3 bases respectively, with 11 bases between them. CDR1 is SGHTA and CDR2 is FQGNSA in the germline V gene.

The sequenced sample consisted of blood. The origin of this receptor is a young man in good health. The V call is TRBV7-2, the J call TRBJ2-4; no clear D gene. The CDR3 reads CASSLDGGKNIQYF. The CDR3 DNA reads as TGTGCCAGCAGCCTAGATGGCGGCAAAAACATTCAGTACTTC.